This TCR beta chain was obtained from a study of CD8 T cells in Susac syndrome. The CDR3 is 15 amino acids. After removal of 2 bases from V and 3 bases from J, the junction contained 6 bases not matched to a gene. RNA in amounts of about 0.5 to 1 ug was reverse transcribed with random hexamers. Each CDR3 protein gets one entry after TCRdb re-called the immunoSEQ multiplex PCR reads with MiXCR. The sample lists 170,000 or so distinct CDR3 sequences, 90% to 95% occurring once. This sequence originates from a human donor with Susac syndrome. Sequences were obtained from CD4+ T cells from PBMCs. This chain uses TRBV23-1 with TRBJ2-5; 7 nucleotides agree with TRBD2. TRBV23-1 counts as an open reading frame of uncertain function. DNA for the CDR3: TGCGCCAGCAGTCAAGCTGTCGGGGGGAAAGAGACCCAGTACTTC. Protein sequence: CASSQAVGGKETQYF.